This TCR beta chain stems from a study of shared clonotypes between healthy human individuals. The naive CD8 population came from CD45RO-negative cells selected for CCR7, without terminally differentiated effector memory CD45RA+ cells. Healthy adults negative for HIV, lacking recent acute infections or vaccinations, served as donors. Libraries were prepared by immunoSEQ multiplex PCR; TCRdb keeps only in-frame clonotypes and omits some of them. In the table there are about 2.1 million clones, about 93% of which are singletons. The CDR3 extends over 12 amino acids. Germline CDR1 SGHDT, CDR2 YYEEEE. Trimming removed 4 bases at V and 4 bases at J, with 5 bases between.

This clonotype was sampled from a man in his late teens or twenties in good health. Some clones in this sample may be carry-over from other donors' samples. Source material: naive CD8+ T cells from PBMCs. The chain has TRBV5-6 and TRBJ2-2; D is unclear. CDR3 coding DNA: TGTGCCAGCAGCCTTTTCACCGGGGAGCTGTTTTTT. This codes for CASSLFTGELFF.